The entry that follows covers one T cell receptor (beta chain) sequence. Specimens obtained from alopecia areata patients comprised lesional scalp punch biopsies and peripheral blood. This sample was included in a study of CD8+ T cells in alopecia areata. Sequencing relied on a cDNA template that was reverse transcribed from extracted RNA. Assay used: immunoSEQ multiplex PCR; TCRdb lists only in-frame clones, some missing. The sample consists of some 5,000 clones, roughly three fifths of them appearing once. The source is a human donor with alopecia areata. The sample consisted of skin.

The DNA for the CDR3 is TGTGCCAGCAGCCCTCCCGGGACTAGCGCCTACGAGCAGTACTTC. This translates into CASSPPGTSAYEQYF. The chain has TRBV9 and TRBJ2-7, with 10 bases that match TRBD2. The CDR3 has 15 residues. Trimming at V came to 4 bases and at J to 2 bases, leaving 6 bases not matched to a gene. Per the germline V gene, CDR1 is SGDLS and CDR2 is YYNGEE.